This T cell receptor (beta chain) emerged from a study of blood T cells in healthy people across ages. Whole-study context: For every two T cells, template switching captured about one barcoded beta molecule.

This clonotype has just a few counts. The target antigen is unknown. It was with a sample-barcoded 5' primer and a J-beta primer mix that a second PCR of about 7 to 12 cycles was run. TCRdb itself ran the 5' RACE reads through MiXCR, one entry per CDR3 protein. The sample holds some 760,000 distinct CDR3 sequences, roughly 25% seen once. Study results and caveats: When one million T cells were used, diversity estimates were thought to be underestimates.

Another study also made use of these data, one on T cells of mothers and their children.

Sequencing used blood. This clonotype originated in a boy between 10 and 17 years old in good health.

CDR3 region: CASSSLTSGKQETQYF. The CDR3 DNA reads TGTGCCAGCAGCTCGCTGACTAGCGGGAAACAAGAGACCCAGTACTTC. V gene TRBV7-9 combines with J gene TRBJ2-5, with 11 bases identical to TRBD2. CDR1 and CDR2 (germline): SEHNR, FQNEAQ (reference sequence). The CDR3 is 16 residues long. Trimming cost V 4 bases and J 2 bases; bases outside gene matches: 6.